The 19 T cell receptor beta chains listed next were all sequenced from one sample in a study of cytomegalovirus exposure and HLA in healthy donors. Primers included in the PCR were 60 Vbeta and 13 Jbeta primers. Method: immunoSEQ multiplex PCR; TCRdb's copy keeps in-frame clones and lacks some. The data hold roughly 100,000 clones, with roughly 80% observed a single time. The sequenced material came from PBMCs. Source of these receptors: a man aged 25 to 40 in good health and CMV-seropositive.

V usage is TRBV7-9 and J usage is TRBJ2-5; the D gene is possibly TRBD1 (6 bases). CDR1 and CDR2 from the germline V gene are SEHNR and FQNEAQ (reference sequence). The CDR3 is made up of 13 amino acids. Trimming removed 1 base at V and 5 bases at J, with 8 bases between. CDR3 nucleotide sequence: TGTGCCAGCAGCTTAGGGGGGCGGGAGACCCAGTACTTC. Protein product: CASSLGGRETQYF. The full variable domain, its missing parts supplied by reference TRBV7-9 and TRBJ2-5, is DTGVSQNPRHKITKRGQNVTFRCDPISEHNRLYWYRQTLGQGPEFLTYFQNEAQLEKSRLLSDRFSAERPKGSFSTLEIQRTEQGDSAMYLCASSLGGRETQYFGPGTRLLVL.

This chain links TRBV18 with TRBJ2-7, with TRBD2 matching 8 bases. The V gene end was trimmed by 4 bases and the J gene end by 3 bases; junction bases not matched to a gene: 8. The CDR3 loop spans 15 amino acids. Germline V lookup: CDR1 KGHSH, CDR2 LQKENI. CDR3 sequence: CASSQGTGGYYEQYF. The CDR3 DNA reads TGTGCCAGCTCACAGGGGACGGGGGGGTACTACGAGCAGTACTTC.

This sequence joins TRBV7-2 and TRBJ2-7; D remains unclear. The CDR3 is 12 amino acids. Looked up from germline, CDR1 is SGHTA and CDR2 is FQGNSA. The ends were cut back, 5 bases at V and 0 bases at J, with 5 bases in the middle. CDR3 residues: CASSPNSYEQYF. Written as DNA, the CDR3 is TGTGCCAGCAGCCCCAACTCCTACGAGCAGTACTTC. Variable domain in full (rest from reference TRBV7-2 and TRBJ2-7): GAGVSQSPSNKVTEKGKDVELRCDPISGHTALYWYRQSLGQGLEFLIYFQGNSAPDKSGLPSDRFSAERTGGSVSTLTIQRTQQEDSAVYLCASSPNSYEQYFGPGTRLTVT.

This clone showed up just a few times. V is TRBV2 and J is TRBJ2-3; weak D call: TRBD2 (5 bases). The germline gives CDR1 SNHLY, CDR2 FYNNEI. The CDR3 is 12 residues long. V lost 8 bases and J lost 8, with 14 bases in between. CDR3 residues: CASRLDAGTQYF. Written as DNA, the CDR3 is TGTGCCAGCCGGTTAGACGCGGGTACGCAGTATTTT.

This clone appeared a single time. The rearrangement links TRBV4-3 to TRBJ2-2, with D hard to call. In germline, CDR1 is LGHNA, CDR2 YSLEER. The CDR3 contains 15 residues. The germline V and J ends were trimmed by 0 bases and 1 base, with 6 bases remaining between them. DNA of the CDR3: TGCGCCAGCAGCCAAGAAGTACTGAACACCGGGGAGCTGTTTTTT. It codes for CASSQEVLNTGELFF.

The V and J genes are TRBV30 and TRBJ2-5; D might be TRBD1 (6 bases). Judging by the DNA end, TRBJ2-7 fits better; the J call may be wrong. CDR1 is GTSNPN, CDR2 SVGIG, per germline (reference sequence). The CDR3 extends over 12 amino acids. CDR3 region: CAWSQDSYEQYF. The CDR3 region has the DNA TGTGCCTGGAGCCAGGACAGCTACGAGCAGTACTTC.

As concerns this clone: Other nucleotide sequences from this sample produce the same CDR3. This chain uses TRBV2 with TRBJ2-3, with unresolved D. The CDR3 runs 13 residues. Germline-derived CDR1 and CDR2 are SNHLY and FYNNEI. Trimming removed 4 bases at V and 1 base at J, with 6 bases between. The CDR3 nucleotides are TGTGCCAGCAGTGGGCAGGGCACAGATACGCAGTATTTT. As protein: CASSGQGTDTQYF.

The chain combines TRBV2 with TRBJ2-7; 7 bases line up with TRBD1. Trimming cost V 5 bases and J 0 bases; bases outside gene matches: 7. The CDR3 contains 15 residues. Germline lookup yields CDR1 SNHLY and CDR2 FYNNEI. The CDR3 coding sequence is TGTGCCAGCAGTCGAAGACAGGGAAGCTCCTACGAGCAGTACTTC. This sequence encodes CASSRRQGSSYEQYF.

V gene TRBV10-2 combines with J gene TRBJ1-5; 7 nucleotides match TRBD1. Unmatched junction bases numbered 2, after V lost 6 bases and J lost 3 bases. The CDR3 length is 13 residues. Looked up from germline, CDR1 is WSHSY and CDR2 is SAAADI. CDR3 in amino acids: CASRGQVNQPQHF. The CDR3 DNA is TGCGCCAGCAGAGGACAGGTCAATCAGCCCCAGCATTTT.

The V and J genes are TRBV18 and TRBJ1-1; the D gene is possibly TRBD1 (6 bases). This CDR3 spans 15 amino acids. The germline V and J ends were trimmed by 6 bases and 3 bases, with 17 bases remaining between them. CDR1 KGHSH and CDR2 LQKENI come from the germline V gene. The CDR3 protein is CASSPSRGMDTEAFF. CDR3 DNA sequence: TGTGCCAGCTCCCCGTCGAGGGGGATGGACACTGAAGCTTTCTTT.

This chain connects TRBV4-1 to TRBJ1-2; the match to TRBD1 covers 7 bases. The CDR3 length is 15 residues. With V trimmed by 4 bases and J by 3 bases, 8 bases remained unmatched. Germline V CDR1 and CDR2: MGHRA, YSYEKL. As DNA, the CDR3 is TGCGCCAGCAGCCCTGAGGGACAGAACTACTATGGCTACACCTTC. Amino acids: CASSPEGQNYYGYTF.

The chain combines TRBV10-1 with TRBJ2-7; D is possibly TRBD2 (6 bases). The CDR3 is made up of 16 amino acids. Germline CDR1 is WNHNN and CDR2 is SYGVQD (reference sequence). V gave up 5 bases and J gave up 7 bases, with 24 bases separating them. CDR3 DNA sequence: TGCGCCAGCAGTCCGTATTACGGGGGAAGAGTGGGTGAGCAGTACTTC. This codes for CASSPYYGGRVGEQYF.

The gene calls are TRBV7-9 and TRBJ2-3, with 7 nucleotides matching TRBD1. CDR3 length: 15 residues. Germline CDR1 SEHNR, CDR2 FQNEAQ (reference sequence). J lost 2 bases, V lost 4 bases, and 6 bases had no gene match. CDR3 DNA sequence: TGTGCCAGCAGCTCTGACAGGGCCCTCACAGATACGCAGTATTTT. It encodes CASSSDRALTDTQYF. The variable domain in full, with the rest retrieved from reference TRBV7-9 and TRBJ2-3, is DTGVSQNPRHKITKRGQNVTFRCDPISEHNRLYWYRQTLGQGPEFLTYFQNEAQLEKSRLLSDRFSAERPKGSFSTLEIQRTEQGDSAMYLCASSSDRALTDTQYFGPGTRLTVL.

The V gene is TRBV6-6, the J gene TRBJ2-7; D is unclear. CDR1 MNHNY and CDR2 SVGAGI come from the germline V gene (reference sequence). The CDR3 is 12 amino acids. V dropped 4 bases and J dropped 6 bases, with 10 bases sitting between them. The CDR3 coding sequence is TGTGCCAGCAGTTCCACTCGCGGCGAGCAGTACTTC. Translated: CASSSTRGEQYF.

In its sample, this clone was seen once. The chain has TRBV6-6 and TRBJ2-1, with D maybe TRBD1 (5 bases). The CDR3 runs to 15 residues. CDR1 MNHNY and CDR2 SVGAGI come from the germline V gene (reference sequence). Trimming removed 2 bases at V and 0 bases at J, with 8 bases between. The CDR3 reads CASSYGAVSYNEQFF. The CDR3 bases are TGTGCCAGCAGTTACGGGGCAGTCTCCTACAATGAGCAGTTCTTC.

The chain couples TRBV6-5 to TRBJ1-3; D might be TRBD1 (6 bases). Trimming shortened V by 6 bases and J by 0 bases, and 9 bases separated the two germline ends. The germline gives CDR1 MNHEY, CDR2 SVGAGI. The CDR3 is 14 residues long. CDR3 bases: TGTGCCAGCAGGGGACAACCCTCTGGAAACACCATATATTTT. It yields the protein CASRGQPSGNTIYF.

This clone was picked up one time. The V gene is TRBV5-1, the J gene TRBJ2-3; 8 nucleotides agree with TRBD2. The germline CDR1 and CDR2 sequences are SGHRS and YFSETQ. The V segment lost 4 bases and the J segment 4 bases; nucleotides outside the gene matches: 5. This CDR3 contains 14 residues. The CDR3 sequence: CASSKERGPDTQYF. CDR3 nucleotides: TGCGCCAGCAGCAAAGAGCGGGGGCCAGATACGCAGTATTTT.

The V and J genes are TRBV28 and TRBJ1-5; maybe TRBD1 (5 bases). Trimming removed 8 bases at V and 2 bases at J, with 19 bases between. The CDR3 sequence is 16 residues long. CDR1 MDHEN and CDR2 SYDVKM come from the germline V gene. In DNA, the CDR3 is TGTGCCAGCGCCCGGGGGAGGGGTAGTCGCAATCAGCCCCAGCATTTT. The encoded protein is CASARGRGSRNQPQHF.

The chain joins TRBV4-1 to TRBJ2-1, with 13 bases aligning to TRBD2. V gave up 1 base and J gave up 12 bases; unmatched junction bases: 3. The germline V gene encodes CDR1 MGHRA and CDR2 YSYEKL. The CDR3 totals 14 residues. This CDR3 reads CASSQVGLAGVQFF. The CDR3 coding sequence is TGCGCCAGCAGCCAAGTTGGACTAGCGGGGGTGCAGTTCTTC.